The 14 T cell receptor beta chains in this list originate from one sample, sequenced in a study of T-cell reconstitution after alpha-beta-depleted transplantation in children. During its preparation, the TCRbeta library received unique molecular identifiers. TCRdb reprocessed the PCR reads with MiXCR, giving one entry per CDR3 protein. This sample has about 260,000 distinct CDR3 sequences, with around 10% found just once. The source material was peripheral blood, sampled 180 days after TCRalphabeta/CD19-depleted stem cell transplant. The origin of the receptors is a male patient aged 2 to 9 who had a stem cell transplant for chronic granulomatous disease, so the T cells may come from the graft donor.

Many counts were recorded for this clonotype. The genes are TRBV10-3 and TRBJ2-3; 10 nucleotides align to TRBD2. Unmatched junction bases numbered 16, after V lost 5 bases and J lost 2 bases. The CDR3 has 19 residues. The germline V gene has CDR1 ENHRY and CDR2 SYGVKD. In DNA form, the CDR3 reads TGTGCCATCAGTTACCCAGCGGGAGGGCCCTCGCAGGCCACAGATACGCAGTATTTT. This gives the protein CAISYPAGGPSQATDTQYF.

This clonotype occurred many times. This chain's CDR3 is CASSFGGGDRHNEQFF. The CDR3 DNA reads TGCGCCAGCAGCTTCGGAGGGGGGGATCGTCACAATGAGCAGTTCTTC. The chain combines TRBV5-1 with TRBJ2-1, with D possibly matching TRBD2 (7 bases). The CDR3 is made up of 16 amino acids. From germline, CDR1 is SGHRS and CDR2 YFSETQ. With 2 bases removed from V and 5 bases from J, the gap between germline ends came to 17 bases.

In its sample, this clonotype was seen many times. V gene TRBV18 combines with J gene TRBJ2-3; D may correspond to TRBD1 or TRBD2 (5 bases each). In germline, CDR1 is KGHSH, CDR2 LQKENI. This CDR3 region has 15 residues. Trimming took off 3 bases at V and 0 bases at J, with 10 bases between the two ends. The CDR3 loop is CASSPGRLSTDTQYF. The CDR3 nucleotides read TGTGCCAGCTCACCGGGACGCCTCAGCACAGATACGCAGTATTTT. The full variable domain, in which reference TRBV18 and TRBJ2-3 provide the parts outside the CDR3, is NAGVMQNPRHLVRRRGQEARLRCSPMKGHSHVYWYRQLPEEGLKFMVYLQKENIIDESGMPKERFSAEFPKEGPSILRIQQVVRGDSAAYFCASSPGRLSTDTQYFGPGTRLTVL.

In this sample, this clonotype turned up many times. The chain uses TRBV5-1 and TRBJ2-7; D gene uncertain. The CDR3 length is 14 residues. Trimming pared 0 bases from V and 2 bases from J, leaving 9 bases between. Germline V gives CDR1 SGHRS, CDR2 YFSETQ. The CDR3 region has the DNA TGCGCCAGCAGCTTGGTTTTGAGCACCTACGAGCAGTACTTC. It translates to CASSLVLSTYEQYF. Complete variable domain (other parts from reference TRBV5-1 and TRBJ2-7): KAGVTQTPRYLIKTRGQQVTLSCSPISGHRSVSWYQQTPGQGLQFLFEYFSETQRNKGNFPGRFSGRQFSNSRSEMNVSTLELGDSALYLCASSLVLSTYEQYFGPGTRLTVT.

This clonotype came up a few times. The V and J genes are TRBV3-1 and TRBJ2-6, with D unclear. V lost 4 bases and J 1 base, leaving 11 bases between the germline ends. This CDR3 spans 16 amino acids. CDR1 and CDR2 (germline): LGHDT, YNNKEL (reference sequence). The CDR3 DNA reads as TGTGCCAGCAGCCCCCACCCTCGTTCTGGGGCCAACGTCCTGACTTTC. The encoded protein is CASSPHPRSGANVLTF.

This clonotype showed up just a few times. The chain employs TRBV4-2 and TRBJ2-1; TRBD1 agrees at 7 bases. V was clipped by 2 bases and J by 1 base; unmatched bases: 5. CDR1 is LGHNA, CDR2 YNFKEQ, per germline. CDR3 size: 16 residues. The CDR3 sequence is CASSQTGTASYNEQFF. For the CDR3, the DNA is TGTGCCAGCAGCCAAACCGGGACAGCATCCTACAATGAGCAGTTCTTC.

The V call is TRBV15, the J call TRBJ2-1; 7 nucleotides align to TRBD2. Germline V lookup: CDR1 LNHNV, CDR2 YYDKDF (reference sequence). Trimming removed 5 bases from V and 6 bases from J; junction bases left unmatched: 10. The CDR3 is 15 amino acids. CDR3 residues: CATSARWGEGNEQFF. Written as DNA, the CDR3 is TGTGCCACCAGCGCCCGATGGGGGGAGGGCAATGAGCAGTTCTTC.

This clonotype has ten or more counts. This chain joins TRBV20-1 and TRBJ2-1, with 14 bases that match TRBD2. This CDR3 comprises 17 residues. The germline V gene has CDR1 DFQATT and CDR2 SNEGSKA (reference sequence). The J segment lost 1 base and the V segment lost 1 base, leaving 3 bases of the junction unmatched. CDR3 in DNA: TGCAGTGCTAGAGGACTAGCGGGGGGGCGATCCTACAATGAGCAGTTCTTC. The encoded protein is CSARGLAGGRSYNEQFF.

This clonotype was seen ten or more times. The rearrangement links TRBV15 to TRBJ2-5; 8 nucleotides match TRBD1. V trimming: 0 bases; J trimming: 4 bases; junction bases outside the gene matches: 7. The CDR3 runs to 16 residues. The germline V gene encodes CDR1 LNHNV and CDR2 YYDKDF (reference sequence). This CDR3 reads CATSREGQGAGETQYF. CDR3 in DNA: TGTGCCACCAGCAGAGAAGGGCAGGGGGCAGGAGAGACCCAGTACTTC.

This clonotype was recorded many times. V is TRBV5-1 and J is TRBJ2-2; TRBD2 agrees at 8 bases. CDR1 and CDR2 from the germline V gene are SGHRS and YFSETQ. Trimming took 1 base from V and 2 from J; bases not matched to a gene: 13. This CDR3 comprises 19 residues. CDR3 nucleotides: TGCGCCAGCAGCTTGATCCCTTCGGGAGGGATACAAAACACCGGGGAGCTGTTTTTT. Protein sequence: CASSLIPSGGIQNTGELFF. Variable domain in full (rest from reference TRBV5-1 and TRBJ2-2): KAGVTQTPRYLIKTRGQQVTLSCSPISGHRSVSWYQQTPGQGLQFLFEYFSETQRNKGNFPGRFSGRQFSNSRSEMNVSTLELGDSALYLCASSLIPSGGIQNTGELFFGEGSRLTVL.

At least ten counts were recorded for this clonotype. The rearrangement uses TRBV7-9 and TRBJ1-2; D is unresolved. Germline V gene lookup returns CDR1 SEHNR and CDR2 FQNEAQ (reference sequence). The CDR3 is made up of 13 amino acids. V lost 6 bases, J lost 6 bases, and 14 bases lay in between. The CDR3 region has the DNA TGTGCCAGCAGTCAATACGGTATGGATGGCTACACCTTC. Translation: CASSQYGMDGYTF.

This clonotype was observed many times. The chain recombines TRBV20-1 with TRBJ2-7; no clear D gene. The germline V gene encodes CDR1 DFQATT and CDR2 SNEGSKA (reference sequence). Trimming shortened V by 4 bases and J by 4 bases, and 14 bases separated the two germline ends. This CDR3 is built from 13 residues. DNA of the CDR3: TGCAGTGCTAAATCGGGTTCTGATTACGAGCAGTACTTC. As protein: CSAKSGSDYEQYF.

This clonotype was counted at least ten times. CDR3 bases: TGCGCCAGCAGTAGCGCGGGGGGTTCGCTTAACGAGCAGTACTTC. This translates into CASSSAGGSLNEQYF. The chain carries TRBV5-1 and TRBJ2-7, with 8 bases aligning to TRBD2. Per the germline V gene, CDR1 is SGHRS and CDR2 is YFSETQ. V shed 5 bases and J 5 bases; nucleotides not matched to a gene: 12. This CDR3 region has 15 residues.

Many counts were recorded for this clonotype. The chain employs TRBV4-3 and TRBJ1-3; D is uncertain. Trimming removed 1 base at V and 0 bases at J, with 10 bases between. This CDR3 has 16 residues. Germline V gene data show CDR1 as LGHNA and CDR2 as YSLEER. CDR3 sequence reads: CASSQGATSSGNTIYF. DNA of the CDR3: TGCGCCAGCAGCCAAGGGGCGACGAGCTCTGGAAACACCATATATTTT.